Listed here is a single TCR beta chain. This entry belongs to a study of OX40 agonist ivuxolimab in advanced cancers. Only in-frame clones appear in the TCRdb table, and some are missing; sequencing was by immunoSEQ multiplex PCR. The sample yields over 60,000 clones, approximately 84% seen once. This CDR3 has 14 residues. J was trimmed by 4 bases and V by 4 bases; bases with no gene match: 6. The V gene's germline CDR1 is SGHRS and CDR2 YFSETQ. The input for sequencing was CD4+ or CD8+ T cells sorted from blood, taken in a trial of the OX40 agonist ivuxolimab. The gene calls are TRBV5-1 and TRBJ2-7, with 9 positions matching TRBD1. The source is an adult with an advanced solid tumor such as melanoma, head and neck, liver or kidney cancer. CDR3 sequence: CASSTSGQGYEQYF. The CDR3 nucleotides are TGCGCCAGCAGCACCTCGGGACAGGGATACGAGCAGTACTTC.